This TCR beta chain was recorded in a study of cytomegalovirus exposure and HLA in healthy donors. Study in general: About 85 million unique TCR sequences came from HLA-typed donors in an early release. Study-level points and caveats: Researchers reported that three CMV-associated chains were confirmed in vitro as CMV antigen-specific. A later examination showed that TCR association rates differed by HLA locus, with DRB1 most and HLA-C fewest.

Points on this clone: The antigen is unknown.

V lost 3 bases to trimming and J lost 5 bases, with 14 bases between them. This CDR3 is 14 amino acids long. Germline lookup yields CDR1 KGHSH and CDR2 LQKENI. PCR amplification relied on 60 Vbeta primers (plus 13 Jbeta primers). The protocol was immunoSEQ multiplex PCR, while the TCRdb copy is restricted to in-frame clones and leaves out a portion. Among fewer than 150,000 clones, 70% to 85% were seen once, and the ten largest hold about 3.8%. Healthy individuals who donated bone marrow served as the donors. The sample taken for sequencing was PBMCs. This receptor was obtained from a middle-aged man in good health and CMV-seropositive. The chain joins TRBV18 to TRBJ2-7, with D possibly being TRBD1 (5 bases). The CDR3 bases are TGTGCCAGCTCACCGACCAGGGCGGTTGACGAGCAGTACTTC. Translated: CASSPTRAVDEQYF.